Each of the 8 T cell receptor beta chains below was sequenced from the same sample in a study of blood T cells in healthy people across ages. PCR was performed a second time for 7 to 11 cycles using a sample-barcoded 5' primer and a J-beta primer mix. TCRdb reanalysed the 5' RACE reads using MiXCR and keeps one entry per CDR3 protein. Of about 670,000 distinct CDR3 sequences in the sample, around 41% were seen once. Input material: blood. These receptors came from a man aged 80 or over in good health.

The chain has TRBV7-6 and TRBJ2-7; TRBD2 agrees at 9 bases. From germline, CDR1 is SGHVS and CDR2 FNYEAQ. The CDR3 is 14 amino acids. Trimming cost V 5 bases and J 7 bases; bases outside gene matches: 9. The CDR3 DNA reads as TGTGCCAGCAGCCCGGGCGGGGGGGCTACTGAGCAGTACTTC. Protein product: CASSPGGGATEQYF.

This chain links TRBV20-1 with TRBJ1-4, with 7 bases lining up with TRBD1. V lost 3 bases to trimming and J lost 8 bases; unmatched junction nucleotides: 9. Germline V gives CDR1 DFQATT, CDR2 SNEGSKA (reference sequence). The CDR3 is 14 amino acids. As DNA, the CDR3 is TGCAGTGCTAGCCCCGGGACAGTAAGGGAAAAACTGTTTTTT. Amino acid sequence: CSASPGTVREKLFF.

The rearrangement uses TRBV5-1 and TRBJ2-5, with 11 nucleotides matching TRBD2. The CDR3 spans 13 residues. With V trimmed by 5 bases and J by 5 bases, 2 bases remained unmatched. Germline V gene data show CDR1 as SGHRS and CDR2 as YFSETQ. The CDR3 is CASRTSGVETQYF. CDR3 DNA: TGCGCCAGCAGGACTAGCGGGGTTGAGACCCAGTACTTC.

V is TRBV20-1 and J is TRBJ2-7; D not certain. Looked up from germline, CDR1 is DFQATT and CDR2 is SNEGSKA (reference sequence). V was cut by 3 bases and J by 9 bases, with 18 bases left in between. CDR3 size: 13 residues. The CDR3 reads CSASKGYNDGQYF. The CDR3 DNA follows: TGCAGTGCTAGCAAAGGATACAATGATGGGCAGTACTTC.

In DNA, the CDR3 is TGCAGTGCCCAAAACCCGGGACCCCACCAAGAGACCCAGTACTTC. This translates into CSAQNPGPHQETQYF. The rearrangement joins TRBV20-1 to TRBJ2-5, with D perhaps matching TRBD1 or TRBD2 (5 bases each). Germline assignment: CDR1 DFQATT and CDR2 SNEGSKA (reference sequence). Trimming shortened V by 6 bases and J by 0 bases, and 17 bases separated the two germline ends. The CDR3 is made up of 15 amino acids.

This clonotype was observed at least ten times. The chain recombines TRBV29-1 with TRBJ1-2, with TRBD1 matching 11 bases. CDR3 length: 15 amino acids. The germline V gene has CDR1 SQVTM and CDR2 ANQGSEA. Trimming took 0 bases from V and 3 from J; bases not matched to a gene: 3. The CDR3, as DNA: TGCAGCGTTGAAGACCCGGGACAGGGGGACTATGGCTACACCTTC. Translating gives CSVEDPGQGDYGYTF. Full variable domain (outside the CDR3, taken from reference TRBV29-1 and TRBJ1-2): SAVISQKPSRDICQRGTSLTIQCQVDSQVTMMFWYRQQPGQSLTLIATANQGSEATYESGFVIDKFPISRPNLTFSTLTVSNMSPEDSSIYLCSVEDPGQGDYGYTFGSGTRLTVV.

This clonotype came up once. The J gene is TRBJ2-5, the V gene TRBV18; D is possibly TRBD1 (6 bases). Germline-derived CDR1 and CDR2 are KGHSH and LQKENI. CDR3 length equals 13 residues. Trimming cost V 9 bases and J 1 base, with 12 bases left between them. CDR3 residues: CASLDSLQETQYF. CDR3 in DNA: TGTGCCAGTCTGGACAGCCTCCAAGAGACCCAGTACTTC.

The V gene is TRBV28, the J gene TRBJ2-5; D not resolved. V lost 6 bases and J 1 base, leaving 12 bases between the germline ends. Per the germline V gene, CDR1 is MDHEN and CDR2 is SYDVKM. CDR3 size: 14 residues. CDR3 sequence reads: CASRSQSAQETQYF. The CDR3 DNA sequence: TGTGCCAGCAGGTCCCAAAGCGCCCAAGAGACCCAGTACTTC.